Following are 23 T cell receptor beta chains from one sample sequenced in a study of identical twins. TCRdb itself ran the 5' RACE reads through MiXCR, one entry per CDR3 protein. Of roughly 280,000 distinct CDR3 sequences listed, roughly 8.6% were seen once; the top ten hold about 7.1%. These same data were also listed under a study on yellow fever vaccine responses in identical twins.

Sequenced sample: CD8+ T cells sorted from blood. These receptors were obtained from a woman under 30 in good health.

The J gene is TRBJ2-5, the V gene TRBV3-1, with 7 bases that match TRBD2. CDR1 is LGHDT, CDR2 YNNKEL, per germline (reference sequence). The length of the CDR3 is 16 residues. J lost 1 base, V lost 4 bases, and 9 bases had no gene match. The CDR3 DNA reads TGTGCCAGCAGCCCACTAGCGATAGGCCCCCAAGAGACCCAGTACTTC. The encoded protein is CASSPLAIGPQETQYF.

The chain couples TRBV29-1 to TRBJ1-1, with 8 bases matching TRBD1. Germline loops: CDR1 SQVTM, CDR2 ANQGSEA. The CDR3 totals 15 residues. Trimming removed 7 bases from V and 1 base from J; junction bases left unmatched: 11. The chain's CDR3 is CSAQTLQGGNTEAFF. DNA of the CDR3: TGCAGCGCCCAGACGCTACAGGGGGGGAACACTGAAGCTTTCTTT.

The chain employs TRBV4-3 and TRBJ2-3; TRBD2 matches 10 bases. Germline V CDR1 and CDR2: LGHNA, YSLEER. V lost 5 bases, J lost 2 bases, and 7 bases stayed unmatched. The CDR3 loop spans 16 amino acids. CDR3 sequence reads: CASSYGLAEHTDTQYF. Here the CDR3 DNA reads TGCGCCAGCAGCTACGGACTAGCGGAACACACAGATACGCAGTATTTT.

This clonotype was counted a few times. The CDR3, as DNA: TGTGCCAGTAGCCCCCTTGGAACTCTAGCCAAAAACATTCAGTACTTC. This translates into CASSPLGTLAKNIQYF. The genes are TRBV19 and TRBJ2-4, with no clear D. V lost 6 bases, J lost 0 bases, and 15 bases lay in between. Germline assignment: CDR1 LNHDA and CDR2 SQIVND (reference sequence). The CDR3 covers 16 residues.

Concerning this clonotype: This may be a read error: a much more frequent sequence differs by one nucleotide. The J gene is TRBJ2-1, the V gene TRBV29-1; possible D gene TRBD2, 5 bases. Germline CDR1 SQVTM, CDR2 ANQGSEA. This CDR3 has 15 amino acids. CDR3 protein: CSVEATNQVVNERFF. Written as DNA, the CDR3 is TGCAGCGTTGAAGCGACTAACCAAGTGGTAAATGAGCGGTTCTTC.

This clonotype came up many times. V gene TRBV5-1 combines with J gene TRBJ1-2; tentative D call: TRBD1 (6 bases). Looked up from germline, CDR1 is SGHRS and CDR2 is YFSETQ. The CDR3 is 16 amino acids. Trimming stripped 3 bases from V and 5 bases from J, with 20 bases between. This chain's CDR3 is CASSSGGVGQGYGYTF. The CDR3, as DNA: TGCGCCAGCAGCTCCGGAGGGGTCGGTCAGGGGTATGGCTACACCTTC.

This clonotype turned up a few times. The V and J genes are TRBV7-9 and TRBJ2-1; D perhaps matches TRBD1 (5 bases). The ends were cut back, 5 bases at V and 6 bases at J, with 23 bases in the middle. Germline lookup yields CDR1 SEHNR and CDR2 FQNEAQ (reference sequence). This CDR3 is 17 amino acids long. The CDR3 loop reads CASSLGVLGPRINEQFF. The CDR3 DNA reads TGTGCCAGCAGCCTAGGGGTTTTGGGGCCGCGTATCAATGAGCAGTTCTTC.

This clonotype has just a few counts. The V and J genes are TRBV29-1 and TRBJ2-7; tentative D call: TRBD2 (6 bases). CDR3 length: 14 residues. Germline V lookup: CDR1 SQVTM, CDR2 ANQGSEA. Trimming removed 2 bases at V and 5 bases at J, with 16 bases between. The CDR3 protein is CSVETRDGSNEQYF. The DNA for the CDR3 is TGCAGCGTTGAAACGCGGGACGGTTCCAACGAGCAGTACTTC.

At least ten counts were recorded for this clonotype. The chain carries TRBV5-1 and TRBJ2-3, with TRBD1 matching over 7 bases. V lost 4 bases to trimming and J lost 0 bases; unmatched junction nucleotides: 5. This CDR3 is 15 amino acids long. CDR1 and CDR2 (germline): SGHRS, YFSETQ. This CDR3 reads CASSPGTVSTDTQYF. CDR3 in DNA: TGCGCCAGCAGCCCGGGGACAGTTAGCACAGATACGCAGTATTTT.

This clonotype occurred a few times. The chain joins TRBV12-3 or TRBV12-4 to TRBJ2-1, with D perhaps assigned TRBD1 or TRBD2 (5 bases each). Trimming stripped 5 bases from V and 5 bases from J, with 16 bases between. CDR3 length equals 15 residues. Written as DNA, the CDR3 is TGTGCCAGCAGTGCGGATGGGACCCGGAACAATGAGCAGTTCTTC. It is translated as CASSADGTRNNEQFF.

This clonotype was counted between two and nine times. V usage is TRBV28 and J usage is TRBJ1-2; D may be TRBD1 (6 bases). The CDR3 covers 16 residues. Germline lookup yields CDR1 MDHEN and CDR2 SYDVKM. V dropped 2 bases and J dropped 2 bases, with 15 bases sitting between them. In nucleotides, the CDR3 is TGTGCCAGCAGTTTAAGCTACAGGGAATGGAACTATGGCTACACCTTC. Its translation: CASSLSYREWNYGYTF.

The V gene is TRBV11-2, the J gene TRBJ1-4, with 8 bases aligning to TRBD1. With 3 bases clipped from V and 3 bases from J, the junction kept 15 bases outside the gene matches. This CDR3 spans 19 amino acids. CDR1 and CDR2 (germline): SGHAT, FQNNGV. The CDR3 DNA follows: TGTGCCAGCAGCTTGTTGCCGACTACGATGACAGGGGCTAATGAAAAACTGTTTTTT. It yields the protein CASSLLPTTMTGANEKLFF. Variable domain in full (rest from reference TRBV11-2 and TRBJ1-4): EAGVAQSPRYKIIEKRQSVAFWCNPISGHATLYWYQQILGQGPKLLIQFQNNGVVDDSQLPKDRFSAERLKGVDSTLKIQPAKLEDSAVYLCASSLLPTTMTGANEKLFFGSGTQLSVL.

There are many counts of this clonotype. V and J are TRBV6-2 or TRBV6-3 and TRBJ2-1; 8 bases match TRBD2. With 6 bases clipped from V and 4 bases from J, the junction kept 8 bases outside the gene matches. The CDR3 is made up of 15 amino acids. In germline, CDR1 is MNHEY, CDR2 SVGEGT. The CDR3 DNA reads as TGTGCCAGCAGCCCCGGACCTAGCGGGTACAATGAGCAGTTCTTC. Translation: CASSPGPSGYNEQFF.

The gene calls are TRBV4-2 and TRBJ2-3; the D is unclear. Germline V gene sequence: CDR1 LGHNA, CDR2 YNFKEQ. V was trimmed by 3 bases and J by 3 bases, leaving 4 bases between them. This CDR3 is 12 amino acids long. This chain's CDR3 is CASSQRTDTQYF. The DNA for the CDR3 is TGTGCCAGCAGCCAGAGGACAGATACGCAGTATTTT.

The sample holds a few counts of this clonotype. V gene TRBV11-2 combines with J gene TRBJ2-4, with 8 bases identical to TRBD2. V shed 4 bases, J shed 1 base, and the junction held 6 bases outside the gene matches. The CDR3 has 16 amino acids. Germline CDR1 and CDR2: SGHAT and FQNNGV. The CDR3 loop is CASSSGGGAAKNIQYF. In DNA, the CDR3 is TGTGCCAGCAGCTCCGGGGGGGGAGCGGCCAAAAACATTCAGTACTTC.

This clonotype showed up many times. This chain links TRBV29-1 with TRBJ2-7; the D call may be TRBD1 or TRBD2 (5 bases each). The germline V gene encodes CDR1 SQVTM and CDR2 ANQGSEA. V was cut by 7 bases and J by 0 bases, with 13 bases left in between. CDR3 length equals 13 residues. Here the CDR3 DNA reads TGCAGCGCACACGGGACGTACTCCTACGAGCAGTACTTC. Its protein is CSAHGTYSYEQYF.

The rearrangement joins TRBV27 to TRBJ2-7, with TRBD2 matching 8 bases. Per the germline V gene, CDR1 is MNHEY and CDR2 is SMNVEV (reference sequence). The J segment lost 6 bases and the V segment lost 5 bases, leaving 6 bases of the junction unmatched. The CDR3 is made up of 13 amino acids. The CDR3 DNA reads as TGTGCCAGCAGTGGGGGACTAGGTCGCGAGCAGTACTTC. It specifies CASSGGLGREQYF.

The J gene is TRBJ2-1, the V gene TRBV11-2; 9 positions agree with TRBD2. Germline CDR1 and CDR2: SGHAT and FQNNGV. The CDR3 totals 18 residues. Trimming took 0 bases from V and 2 from J; bases not matched to a gene: 8. For the CDR3, the DNA is TGTGCCAGCAGCTTAGATTTGGCGGGGGGGACTCCCTACAATGAGCAGTTCTTC. Residues: CASSLDLAGGTPYNEQFF.

The table lists this clonotype with many counts. CDR3 sequence: CATSRVPEGNQPQHF. The CDR3 nucleotides are TGTGCCACCAGCAGAGTTCCGGAAGGCAATCAGCCCCAGCATTTT. The gene calls are TRBV15 and TRBJ1-5; D is unclear. The CDR3 runs to 15 residues. Germline V gene data show CDR1 as LNHNV and CDR2 as YYDKDF (reference sequence). V lost 1 base, J lost 2 bases, and 9 bases lay in between.

This clonotype came up a few times. The chain employs TRBV2 and TRBJ2-7; 7 bases fit TRBD1. J was trimmed by 3 bases and V by 4 bases; bases with no gene match: 3. The CDR3 runs to 13 residues. Germline assignment: CDR1 SNHLY and CDR2 FYNNEI. This CDR3 is CASSGQGDYEQYF. The CDR3 bases are TGTGCCAGCAGTGGTCAGGGGGACTACGAGCAGTACTTC.

In nucleotides, the CDR3 is TGTGCCAGCAATGGGGACTACGGGCACCAGCAGTACTTC. It yields the protein CASNGDYGHQQYF. The chain employs TRBV28 and TRBJ2-7; 7 bases align to TRBD2. Germline-derived CDR1 and CDR2 are MDHEN and SYDVKM. CDR3 length equals 13 residues. Losses at the gene ends were 7 bases for V and 8 bases for J; bases not matched to a gene: 11.

The CDR3 bases are TGTGCCAGCAGCCGCGGGGGCCGTCTCCTCACAGATACGCAGTATTTT. Residues: CASSRGGRLLTDTQYF. This chain connects TRBV7-8 to TRBJ2-3, with D perhaps TRBD2 (7 bases). CDR3 length: 16 amino acids. Per germline, CDR1 SGHVS and CDR2 FQNEAQ. V dropped 5 bases and J dropped 2 bases, with 17 bases sitting between them.

This clonotype has just a few counts. V gene TRBV24-1 combines with J gene TRBJ2-2; a possible D gene is TRBD1 (5 bases). Between the trimmed V and J ends, which lost 0 bases and 7 bases, there was a span of 14 bases. Germline V CDR1 and CDR2: KGHDR, SFDVKD. There are 16 residues in the CDR3. CDR3 coding DNA: TGTGCCACCAGTGATTTGGCAGCCAGGGAAGGCGGGGAGCTGTTTTTT. It translates to CATSDLAAREGGELFF.